The 15 T cell receptor beta chains below all came from one sample that was sequenced in a study of identical twins. TCRdb redid the calling of the 5' RACE reads with MiXCR, one entry per CDR3 protein. The sample has around 480,000 distinct CDR3 sequences; approximately 15% are singletons. The same data also went into a second study, on yellow fever vaccine responses in identical twins.

The specimen sequenced was CD4+ T cells sorted from blood. These receptors all stem from a woman aged 18-35 years in good health.

The V gene is TRBV4-1, the J gene TRBJ2-6; D possibly corresponds to TRBD2 (6 bases). Trimming left V 0 bases short and J 2 bases short, with 8 bases between. The CDR3 loop spans 16 amino acids. Germline V gene sequence: CDR1 MGHRA, CDR2 YSYEKL. The CDR3 loop is CASSQDRGTGANVLTF. The CDR3 nucleotides are TGCGCCAGCAGCCAAGATCGGGGGACTGGGGCCAACGTCCTGACTTTC.

In its sample, this clonotype was seen a few times. The rearrangement joins TRBV28 to TRBJ2-7; D is tentatively TRBD1 or TRBD2 (7 bases each). Trimming took 3 bases from V and 7 from J, leaving 22 bases between them. Germline V gene data show CDR1 as MDHEN and CDR2 as SYDVKM. The CDR3 has 16 amino acids. CDR3 sequence: CASSFSFAGGGIEQYF. The CDR3 DNA reads TGTGCCAGCAGTTTCTCCTTCGCAGGGGGGGGGATTGAGCAGTACTTC. Supplemented by reference TRBV28 and TRBJ2-7, the full variable domain reads DVKVTQSSRYLVKRTGEKVFLECVQDMDHENMFWYRQDPGLGLRLIYFSYDVKMKEKGDIPEGYSVSREKKERFSLILESASTNQTSMYLCASSFSFAGGGIEQYFGPGTRLTVT.

This clonotype has just a few counts. The chain links TRBV6-1 to TRBJ2-7; maybe TRBD2 (6 bases). This CDR3 is 14 amino acids long. Trimming took off 5 bases at V and 2 bases at J, with 13 bases between the two ends. In germline, CDR1 is MNHNS, CDR2 SASEGT. The CDR3 nucleotides read TGTGCCAGCAGTCGGGGAGGAGGGACCTACGAGCAGTACTTC. It encodes CASSRGGGTYEQYF.

This clonotype was seen a handful of times. CDR3 in DNA: TGCGCCAGCAGCCTACTACTCAATCCGAGCAGTACCTACAATGAGCAGTTCTTC. Amino acids: CASSLLLNPSSTYNEQFF. The chain links TRBV4-3 to TRBJ2-1; D remains ambiguous. The CDR3 spans 18 residues. Trimming shortened V by 4 bases and J by 2 bases, and 21 bases separated the two germline ends. Germline CDR1 is LGHNA and CDR2 is YSLEER.

Concerning this clonotype itself: It may be a read error: a sequence one base away is much more abundant. J is TRBJ2-1 and V is TRBV3-1, with D tentatively TRBD2 (6 bases). The CDR3 loop spans 14 amino acids. V shed 5 bases and J shed 8 bases, with 16 bases lying between them. Germline CDR1 LGHDT, CDR2 YNNKEL (reference sequence). CDR3 residues: CASSYLAREDEQFF. The CDR3 DNA reads TGTGCCAGCAGCTACCTAGCGAGAGAGGATGAGCAGTTCTTC.

This clonotype was counted a few times. A read error may explain this, as a much larger clone is one base away. V usage is TRBV3-1 and J usage is TRBJ2-5; D gene uncertain. This CDR3 contains 10 residues. Germline loops: CDR1 LGHDT, CDR2 YNNKEL (reference sequence). The CDR3 loop reads CASSQEAQYF. In nucleotides, the CDR3 is TGTGCCAGCAGCCAAGAGGCCCAGTACTTC.

This clonotype has more than one count but fewer than ten. The V call is TRBV5-6, the J call TRBJ2-2; 11 bases align to TRBD1. This CDR3 spans 17 amino acids. The ends lost 6 bases at V and 4 bases at J; junction bases unmatched: 11. Germline V gene lookup returns CDR1 SGHDT and CDR2 YYEEEE. This chain's CDR3 is CASTNFAGTGGTGELFF. The CDR3 DNA is TGTGCCAGCACTAACTTCGCCGGGACAGGGGGCACCGGGGAGCTGTTTTTT.

The J gene is TRBJ2-7, the V gene TRBV7-9; maybe TRBD1 (5 bases). CDR1 and CDR2 from the germline V gene are SEHNR and FQNEAQ (reference sequence). V gave up 3 bases and J gave up 6 bases, with 12 bases separating them. The CDR3 length is 13 residues. The CDR3: CASSFDRQSEQYF. As DNA, the CDR3 is TGTGCCAGCAGCTTCGATCGACAGTCCGAGCAGTACTTC.

The V gene is TRBV29-1, the J gene TRBJ1-1; 9 nucleotides agree with TRBD1. Germline CDR1 reads SQVTM; CDR2 reads ANQGSEA. CDR3 length: 12 residues. Trimming took 7 bases from V and 5 from J; bases not matched to a gene: 5. Written as DNA, the CDR3 is TGCAGCGGGACAGGGGAGAGGACTGAAGCTTTCTTT. This encodes CSGTGERTEAFF.

This clonotype was counted between two and nine times. This chain joins TRBV10-3 and TRBJ1-4; D ambiguous. Germline loops: CDR1 ENHRY, CDR2 SYGVKD. Trimming cost V 2 bases and J 4 bases, with 5 bases left between them. The CDR3 runs 13 residues. CDR3 DNA: TGTGCCATCAGTGAGCGGGGTAATGAAAAACTGTTTTTT. Amino acids: CAISERGNEKLFF.

The sample holds a few counts of this clonotype. CDR3 sequence (DNA): TGTGCCAGCAGTTTCCGACCGACAGGCGTTCTCTACGAGCAGTACTTC. It translates to CASSFRPTGVLYEQYF. J is TRBJ2-7 and V is TRBV28; maybe TRBD1 (6 bases). Trimming stripped 3 bases from V and 3 bases from J, with 18 bases between. The germline gives CDR1 MDHEN, CDR2 SYDVKM. The CDR3 totals 16 residues. Complete variable domain (other parts from reference TRBV28 and TRBJ2-7): DVKVTQSSRYLVKRTGEKVFLECVQDMDHENMFWYRQDPGLGLRLIYFSYDVKMKEKGDIPEGYSVSREKKERFSLILESASTNQTSMYLCASSFRPTGVLYEQYFGPGTRLTVT.

The V and J genes are TRBV29-1 and TRBJ2-2; D remains ambiguous. This CDR3 contains 12 residues. Trimming removed 5 bases at V and 6 bases at J, with 10 bases between. Germline V gene sequence: CDR1 SQVTM, CDR2 ANQGSEA. CDR3 amino acids: CSVTTGAGELFF. CDR3 sequence (DNA): TGCAGCGTTACGACTGGGGCCGGGGAGCTGTTTTTT.

For this clonotype: A read error may explain this, as a much larger clone is one base away. The chain combines TRBV7-9 with TRBJ2-1; D is undetermined. V lost 5 bases, J lost 6 bases, and 5 bases lay in between. The V gene's germline CDR1 is SEHNR and CDR2 FQNEAQ (reference sequence). The CDR3 loop spans 11 amino acids. DNA for the CDR3: TGTGCCAGCAGCCCGATCAATGAGCAGTTCTTC. Protein sequence: CASSPINEQFF.

The CDR3 reads CSVEVDYGYTF. The CDR3 nucleotides are TGCAGCGTTGAGGTAGACTATGGCTACACCTTC. The chain joins TRBV29-1 to TRBJ1-2, with unresolved D. Deletions cut 3 bases from V and 3 bases from J, with 5 bases between. Germline lookup yields CDR1 SQVTM and CDR2 ANQGSEA. The CDR3 is made up of 11 amino acids.

The chain has TRBV27 and TRBJ2-7; weak D call: TRBD1 (6 bases). The length of the CDR3 is 16 residues. V lost 1 base to trimming and J lost 3 bases, with 16 bases between them. The germline CDR1 and CDR2 sequences are MNHEY and SMNVEV (reference sequence). CDR3 protein: CASSLYRQARLYEQYF. CDR3 nucleotides: TGTGCCAGCAGTTTATACAGACAGGCGCGACTCTACGAGCAGTACTTC.